The sequence of this T cell receptor (beta chain) was determined in a study of a mutant IDH1 vaccine in newly diagnosed glioma. Study context: Vaccines began 4-6 weeks after radiotherapy alone, or with temozolomide cycles. Findings and limits, study-wide: Researchers report vaccine-induced immune responses in roughly 93% of patients.

This clone is a singleton in its sample. Its specificity is unknown. Documented time point: week 47, end of study. Each dose delivered 300 ug of mutant IDH1 20-mer peptide subcutaneously with imiquimod. TCRdb keeps only in-frame clones here, not all; method: immunoSEQ multiplex PCR. The sample lists 56,000 or so clones; about 80% were seen once. Germline-derived CDR1 and CDR2 are SGHRS and YFSETQ. The germline V and J ends were trimmed by 4 bases and 8 bases, with 20 bases remaining between them. This CDR3 is 15 amino acids long. The sequence came from a woman in her thirties or forties with glioma. Some clones in this sample may be carry-over from other donors' samples. This sequence joins TRBV5-1 and TRBJ2-3, with a tentative D call TRBD2 (7 bases). Sample: PBMCs, taken from a glioma patient whose treatment included an IDH1 peptide vaccine. The CDR3, as DNA: TGCGCCAGCAGCAAAGATGAGGGGGGGAGGGCTACGCAGTATTTT. This codes for CASSKDEGGRATQYF.